This T cell receptor beta chain was recorded in a study of human T cells and chemical hapten exposure. Study as a whole: How much TCR each sample yielded varied, mostly because pooled library volumes differed slightly. General study results and limits: No alteration of TCRs above 1 in 1000 frequency was seen with DPC sensitization.

The time point is: healthy volunteer bleed at 6 weeks. Sequencing started from total RNA isolated from unfractionated whole blood. What the library attached to individual cDNA molecules were unique molecular identifiers. Original analysis: Samples held a median of roughly 100,000 TCRs, range roughly 23,224–750,000. TCRdb re-called the RACE reads through MiXCR, storing one row per CDR3 protein. TCRdb, rather than the study authors, made the V and J calls. The sample records about 77,000 distinct CDR3 sequences, around 9.4% being singletons. In this sample, this clonotype turned up once. The antigen remains undetermined. The TCR sequence derives from a female donor in good health. Some clones in this sample may be carry-over from other donors' samples. The sequencing input was whole blood.

CDR3 sequence reads: CSGAGRWQADTQYF. The CDR3 region has the DNA TGCAGCGGTGCAGGGAGGTGGCAGGCAGATACGCAGTATTTT. The chain links TRBV29-1 to TRBJ2-3; D is perhaps TRBD2 (6 bases). CDR3 length: 14 residues. The ends were cut back, 7 bases at V and 4 bases at J, with 18 bases in the middle. Germline CDR1 is SQVTM and CDR2 is ANQGSEA.